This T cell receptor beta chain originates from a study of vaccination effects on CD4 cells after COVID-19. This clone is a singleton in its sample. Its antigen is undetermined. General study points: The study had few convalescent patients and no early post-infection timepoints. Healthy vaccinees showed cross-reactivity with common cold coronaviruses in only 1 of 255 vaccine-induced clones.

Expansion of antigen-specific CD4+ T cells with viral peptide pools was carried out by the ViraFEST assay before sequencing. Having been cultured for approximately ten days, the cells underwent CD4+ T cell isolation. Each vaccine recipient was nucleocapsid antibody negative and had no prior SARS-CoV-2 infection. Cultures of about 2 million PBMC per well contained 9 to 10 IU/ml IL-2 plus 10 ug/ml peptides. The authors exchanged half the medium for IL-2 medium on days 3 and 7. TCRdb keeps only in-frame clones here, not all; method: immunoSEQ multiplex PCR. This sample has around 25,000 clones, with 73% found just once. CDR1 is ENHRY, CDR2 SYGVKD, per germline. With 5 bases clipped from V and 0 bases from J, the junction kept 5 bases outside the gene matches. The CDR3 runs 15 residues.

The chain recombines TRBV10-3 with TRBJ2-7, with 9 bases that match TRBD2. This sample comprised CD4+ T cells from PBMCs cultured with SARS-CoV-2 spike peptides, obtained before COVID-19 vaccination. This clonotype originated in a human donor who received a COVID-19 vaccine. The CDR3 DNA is TGTGCCATCAGTACTAGCGGGTCGAGCTCCTACGAGCAGTACTTC. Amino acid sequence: CAISTSGSSSYEQYF.